The following is a T cell receptor beta chain sequence with its context. These data belong to a study of OX40 agonist ivuxolimab in advanced cancers. Measured with immunoSEQ multiplex PCR; TCRdb has only the in-frame clones, and not every one. The sample holds more than 45,000 clones, 85% to 90% seen once. Trimming stripped 3 bases from V and 2 bases from J, with 9 bases between. The CDR3 runs to 13 residues. The germline gives CDR1 SGHKS, CDR2 YYEKEE (reference sequence). The sequence came from an adult with an advanced solid tumor such as melanoma, head and neck, liver or kidney cancer. V gene TRBV5-5 combines with J gene TRBJ2-7, with D perhaps matching TRBD1 (5 bases). The material was CD4+ or CD8+ T cells sorted from blood, obtained in a trial of the OX40 agonist ivuxolimab. The CDR3 loop is CASSSRGPYEQYF. CDR3 bases: TGTGCCAGCAGCTCAAGGGGTCCCTACGAGCAGTACTTC. Full variable domain (outside the CDR3, taken from reference TRBV5-5 and TRBJ2-7): DAGVTQSPTHLIKTRGQQVTLRCSPISGHKSVSWYQQVLGQGPQFIFQYYEKEERGRGNFPDRFSARQFPNYSSELNVNALLLGDSALYLCASSSRGPYEQYFGPGTRLTVT.